This T cell receptor (beta chain) came from a study of breast tumors, draining lymph nodes, adjacent tissues (dated by TCRdb to about 2016). Regarding the complete study: In breast cancer patients, the study compared the TCR beta repertoires of tumor, adjacent nontumor tissue and axillary lymph nodes. In human breast cancer, the study set out to assess how tumor, surrounding tissue and draining lymph node repertoires relate to one another and whether T cells might be exchanged between them.

Overall study outcomes, separate from this receptor: Rather than being directly demonstrated, the conclusion that tumor T cells originate in lymph nodes was presented as consistent with a hypothesis. The data were considered consistent with most tumor T cells being derived from the lymph node and subsequently expanding within tumor tissue. In luminal-like breast cancer, tumor and nontumor tissue repertoires resembled each other significantly more than in basal-like breast cancer. Tumor T-cell repertoires showed less diversity than lymph node repertoires and more diversity than nontumor tissue repertoires, and tumor T-cell repertoires showed preferential V and J gene usage.

The CDR3 runs 12 amino acids, cysteine and phenylalanine included. Only CDR3 DNA is held: 36 bases, read in frame from base 1. A word on this clonotype: Its antigen is unknown. Base qualities are not provided; no much larger clone lies one nucleotide away.

The instrument given in TCRdb is Illumina HiSeq 2000. TCR beta chain libraries were generated by multiplex PCR amplification. High-throughput sequencing was used to analyze the amplified TCR beta chain products. TCRdb reprocessed the public reads (quality trimming at Q25 with fastp, clone calling with MiXCR) and kept in-frame beta chains. Rows with a matching CDR3 protein are joined into one entry that keeps the most common DNA and genes. The sample has under 85,000 distinct CDR3 sequences on record, about 21% of them singletons. Around 2.5% of the sample is in the top ten clones. The axillary draining lymph nodes of breast cancer patients were the source of the lymph node samples.

This TCR came from a female donor with breast cancer. Some clones in this sample may be carry-over from other donors' samples. Sequencing was performed on axillary lymph node tissue. The sequence joins TRBV12-1 to TRBJ2-7. TRBV12-1 is a pseudogene locus. CDR3 loop: CAEVYPSYEQYF. The sequenced DNA: TGTGCCGAAGTATACCCCTCCTACGAGCAGTACTTC.